The T cell receptor (beta chain) described here comes from a study of T cells after yellow fever vaccination. Study results and limitations: A weaker secondary response peaked on day 5, the primary on day 15.

This clonotype was seen only a few times. What it binds is not known. Each CDR3 protein gets one entry after TCRdb re-called the 5' RACE reads with MiXCR. The sample shows 510,000 or so distinct CDR3 sequences, about a fifth of them seen only once. CDR1 and CDR2 from the germline V gene are SGHRS and YFSETQ. The CDR3 length is 15 residues. Germline trimming cut 5 bases from V and 5 bases from J; bases unmatched to any gene: 12. The sequence was obtained from a man aged 30 to 39 who received the YFV17D yellow fever vaccine. The source material was PBMCs, sampled 15 days after the yellow fever booster vaccination. This sequence joins TRBV5-1 and TRBJ2-7, with 8 positions matching TRBD2. This CDR3 reads CASRSAASGGDEQYF. CDR3 in DNA: TGCGCCAGCAGGTCGGCCGCCAGCGGGGGTGACGAGCAGTACTTC.